What follows are 28 T cell receptor beta chains derived from one specimen sequenced in a study of blood T cell repertoires in COVID-19. Repertoires were generated with immunoSEQ multiplex PCR, while TCRdb's copy carries only in-frame clones and drops some. The sample gives fewer than 250,000 clones, approximately 86% of which show up once; about 3% is in the top ten. Sequencing used peripheral blood. Receptor source: a man in his fifties or sixties with acute or convalescent COVID-19.

The chain carries TRBV5-5 and TRBJ2-1; 9 bases map to TRBD2. The CDR3 consists of 16 residues. Germline assignment: CDR1 SGHKS and CDR2 YYEKEE (reference sequence). V lost 4 bases, J lost 4 bases, and 9 bases stayed unmatched. The CDR3 DNA sequence: TGTGCCAGCAGCCGGAATCTAGCGGGGAAGTACAATGAGCAGTTCTTC. As protein: CASSRNLAGKYNEQFF.

This chain uses TRBV5-4 with TRBJ2-7; weak D call: TRBD2 (5 bases). Germline-derived CDR1 and CDR2 are SGHNT and YYREEE (reference sequence). CDR3 size: 12 residues. V was cut by 4 bases and J by 11 bases, with 16 bases left in between. The CDR3 protein is CASSVPGEGKYF. CDR3 in DNA: TGTGCCAGCAGCGTTCCCGGGGAAGGAAAGTACTTC.

This sequence joins TRBV4-1 and TRBJ2-7; D perhaps matches TRBD2 (5 bases). The V and J ends lost 4 bases and 4 bases respectively, with 17 bases between them. CDR3 length: 15 amino acids. CDR1 is MGHRA, CDR2 YSYEKL, per germline. The CDR3 coding sequence is TGCGCCAGCAGCCCCCGGGATCCGACTGGATACGAGCAGTACTTC. Translated, it gives CASSPRDPTGYEQYF.

This rearrangement joins TRBV7-2 to TRBJ1-4, with D unresolved. V dropped 5 bases and J dropped 5 bases, with 18 bases sitting between them. This CDR3 is 16 amino acids long. CDR1 and CDR2 from the germline V gene are SGHTA and FQGNSA. The DNA for the CDR3 is TGTGCCAGCAGCCCCCCACGTTTCGGCGGGAATGAAAAACTGTTTTTT. Protein sequence: CASSPPRFGGNEKLFF.

The genes are TRBV5-1 and TRBJ1-1; TRBD1 matches 11 bases. The germline V gene encodes CDR1 SGHRS and CDR2 YFSETQ. V was pared by 2 bases and J by 7 bases, with 4 bases of the junction left unmatched. The CDR3 totals 14 residues. CDR3 sequence (DNA): TGCGCCAGCAGCTTAGGACAGGGGGCAATTGAAGCTTTCTTT. Its translation: CASSLGQGAIEAFF.

The chain has TRBV18 and TRBJ2-6; a possible D gene is TRBD1 (5 bases). V was clipped by 3 bases and J by 0 bases, with 12 bases between them. Germline V gene lookup returns CDR1 KGHSH and CDR2 LQKENI. There are 17 residues in the CDR3. CDR3 region: CASSPRTSSSGANVLTF. The CDR3 nucleotides are TGTGCCAGCTCACCTCGGACATCGAGCTCTGGGGCCAACGTCCTGACTTTC.

In the case of this clone: Other nucleotide sequences from this sample produce the same CDR3. The chain uses TRBV6-6 and TRBJ2-5; 8 bases map to TRBD1. CDR3 length: 14 residues. Germline CDR1 and CDR2: MNHNY and SVGAGI (reference sequence). V lost 4 bases to trimming and J lost 2 bases; unmatched junction nucleotides: 3. The CDR3 loop reads CASSSRQGQETQYF. As DNA, the CDR3 is TGTGCCAGCAGTTCCCGACAGGGGCAAGAGACCCAGTACTTC.

The rearrangement uses TRBV2 and TRBJ2-7, with 13 nucleotides matching TRBD2. CDR3 length equals 18 residues. Germline lookup yields CDR1 SNHLY and CDR2 FYNNEI. V gave up 6 bases and J gave up 0 bases; unmatched junction bases: 11. The CDR3 DNA reads as TGTGCCAGCAGGCCCGGGACTAGCGGGGTCGTTCTCTCCTACGAGCAGTACTTC. Its protein is CASRPGTSGVVLSYEQYF.

The J gene is TRBJ1-3, the V gene TRBV15; D remains ambiguous. Between the trimmed V and J ends, which lost 1 base and 4 bases, there was a span of 8 bases. Germline assignment: CDR1 LNHNV and CDR2 YYDKDF (reference sequence). This CDR3 is 14 amino acids long. CDR3 sequence: CATSRVAGGNTIYF. As DNA, the CDR3 is TGTGCCACCAGCAGAGTGGCGGGAGGAAACACCATATATTTT.

The chain is built from TRBV7-3 and TRBJ1-6; 7 nucleotides line up with TRBD1. The CDR3 contains 14 residues. Germline V gives CDR1 SGHTA, CDR2 FQGTGA. Trimming at V came to 3 bases and at J to 7 bases, leaving 3 bases not matched to a gene. The CDR3 nucleotides read TGTGCCAGCAGCTTCGGACAGGCGAATTCACCCCTCCACTTT. Its protein is CASSFGQANSPLHF.

This sequence joins TRBV6-5 and TRBJ2-3; TRBD2 is a possible D gene (5 bases). The CDR3 runs 12 residues. Trimming shortened V by 8 bases and J by 1 base, and 7 bases separated the two germline ends. Germline values: CDR1 MNHEY, CDR2 SVGAGI. Here the CDR3 reads CASWRGTDTQYF. CDR3 in DNA: TGTGCCAGCTGGCGGGGCACAGATACGCAGTATTTT.

This clone was counted a single time. The chain links TRBV19 to TRBJ2-1; no reliable D call. V was clipped by 4 bases and J by 3 bases, with 7 bases between them. Germline CDR1 and CDR2: LNHDA and SQIVND (reference sequence). The CDR3 is 13 amino acids. The CDR3 region has the DNA TGTGCCAGTAGTACCAATAGCTACAATGAGCAGTTCTTC. It encodes CASSTNSYNEQFF.

The genes are TRBV24-1 and TRBJ1-5; TRBD1 matches 12 bases. Germline V gene sequence: CDR1 KGHDR, CDR2 SFDVKD. The CDR3 is 14 residues long. V was pared by 7 bases and J by 5 bases, with 2 bases of the junction left unmatched. The CDR3: CATRGQGADQPQHF. CDR3 nucleotide sequence: TGTGCCACCAGGGGACAGGGGGCGGATCAGCCCCAGCATTTT.

The chain links TRBV5-1 to TRBJ1-3, with no clear D. This CDR3 has 15 residues. Trimming shortened V by 4 bases and J by 3 bases, and 14 bases separated the two germline ends. Germline V CDR1 and CDR2: SGHRS, YFSETQ. The CDR3 DNA reads TGCGCCAGCAGCCCAGGAGGAGGCCTTGGAAACACCATATATTTT. Encoded protein: CASSPGGGLGNTIYF.

CDR3: CATSEPDPPNEQFF. The CDR3 nucleotides read TGTGCCACCAGCGAGCCCGATCCTCCCAATGAGCAGTTCTTC. The V gene is TRBV24-1, the J gene TRBJ2-1, with D unresolved. The CDR3 loop spans 14 amino acids. V was cut by 7 bases and J by 6 bases, with 15 bases left in between. Germline loops: CDR1 KGHDR, CDR2 SFDVKD.

The gene calls are TRBV29-1 and TRBJ2-2; no clear D. CDR3 length: 11 residues. Per the germline V gene, CDR1 is SQVTM and CDR2 is ANQGSEA. Deletions cut 7 bases from V and 7 bases from J, with 10 bases between. The DNA for the CDR3 is TGCAGCGGATACGAGAGCGGGGAGCTGTTTTTT. It specifies CSGYESGELFF.

The J gene is TRBJ2-7, the V gene TRBV29-1, with a weak D call TRBD2 (5 bases). The CDR3 consists of 14 residues. The germline V gene encodes CDR1 SQVTM and CDR2 ANQGSEA. Deletions cut 0 bases from V and 0 bases from J, with 9 bases between. DNA for the CDR3: TGCAGCGTTGAAGACAGGAGGAGCTCCTACGAGCAGTACTTC. Its protein product is CSVEDRRSSYEQYF.

This chain uses TRBV7-2 with TRBJ2-7, with TRBD1 matching over 11 bases. J lost 6 bases, V lost 1 base, and 2 bases had no gene match. Germline-derived CDR1 and CDR2 are SGHTA and FQGNSA. The CDR3 is 14 residues long. The CDR3 DNA reads as TGTGCCAGCAGCTTAGAGGACAGGGGGCGCGAGCAGTACTTC. It encodes CASSLEDRGREQYF.

The J gene is TRBJ2-7, the V gene TRBV19, with TRBD1 matching 8 bases. This CDR3 spans 15 amino acids. Germline V CDR1 and CDR2: LNHDA, SQIVND (reference sequence). The junction had 2 bases not matched to a gene; V was cut back by 1 base and J by 0 bases. The CDR3 DNA is TGTGCCAGTAGTATAGGGACAGGGAGCTCCTACGAGCAGTACTTC. Its protein product is CASSIGTGSSYEQYF.

This chain uses TRBV7-2 with TRBJ2-1; D may be TRBD2 (6 bases). The CDR3 length is 16 residues. Per the germline V gene, CDR1 is SGHTA and CDR2 is FQGNSA. Trimming left V 4 bases short and J 7 bases short, with 20 bases between. In DNA, the CDR3 is TGTGCCAGCAGCTCACAGGTTAGGGGCCGGGGGAATGAGCAGTTCTTC. Protein product: CASSSQVRGRGNEQFF.

In this sample, this clone turned up a few times. The rearrangement joins TRBV4-2 to TRBJ1-2, with TRBD1 as a possible D gene (5 bases). CDR3 length: 15 residues. From germline, CDR1 is LGHNA and CDR2 YNFKEQ. V dropped 2 bases and J dropped 4 bases, with 14 bases sitting between them. CDR3: CASSQRREGIYGYTF. The DNA of the CDR3 is TGTGCCAGCAGCCAAAGAAGGGAGGGGATCTATGGCTACACCTTC.

This clone appeared once. The rearrangement uses TRBV5-1 and TRBJ2-3; 11 nucleotides agree with TRBD2. The CDR3 spans 17 residues. The junction had 10 bases not matched to a gene; V was cut back by 0 bases and J by 7 bases. The germline V gene encodes CDR1 SGHRS and CDR2 YFSETQ. This chain's CDR3 is CASSLASPRTSGYTQYF. The CDR3 region has the DNA TGCGCCAGCAGCTTGGCCTCTCCCAGGACTAGCGGGTATACGCAGTATTTT.

The chain links TRBV19 to TRBJ1-3; TRBD1 might be the D (5 bases). Germline V CDR1 and CDR2: LNHDA, SQIVND (reference sequence). The ends were cut back, 7 bases at V and 0 bases at J, with 16 bases in the middle. The CDR3 totals 16 residues. CDR3 nucleotide sequence: TGTGCCAGTACCCAAGGACAACCTTACTCTGGAAACACCATATATTTT. Its protein is CASTQGQPYSGNTIYF.

The V and J genes are TRBV7-9 and TRBJ1-1; 8 positions agree with TRBD1. CDR1 is SEHNR and CDR2 is FQNEAQ in the germline V gene (reference sequence). With V trimmed by 1 base and J by 2 bases, 9 bases remained unmatched. The CDR3 is 17 amino acids. The DNA for the CDR3 is TGTGCCAGCAGCTTAGTGGCAGGGGGCAGGGGAAACACTGAAGCTTTCTTT. The encoded protein is CASSLVAGGRGNTEAFF.

The V call is TRBV27, the J call TRBJ2-7; the D gene is possibly TRBD2 (5 bases). Germline V lookup: CDR1 MNHEY, CDR2 SMNVEV (reference sequence). The V end was cut by 4 bases, the J end by 2 bases, with 15 bases between. The CDR3 runs to 15 residues. The CDR3 DNA reads as TGTGCCAGCAGTTATACTAGGGTCTTGACCTACGAGCAGTACTTC. It encodes CASSYTRVLTYEQYF.

The rearrangement uses TRBV28 and TRBJ1-4; D remains unclear. This CDR3 region has 14 residues. Germline CDR1 is MDHEN and CDR2 is SYDVKM. With 2 bases removed from V and 10 bases from J, the gap between germline ends came to 14 bases. CDR3 protein: CASSLLAAARKLFF. As DNA, the CDR3 is TGTGCCAGCAGTTTACTGGCGGCAGCTAGAAAACTGTTTTTT.

The chain joins TRBV28 to TRBJ2-7, with D tentatively TRBD2 (7 bases). V was cut by 2 bases and J by 3 bases, with 11 bases left in between. The CDR3 sequence is 14 residues long. Germline loops: CDR1 MDHEN, CDR2 SYDVKM. CDR3 residues: CASSLGGAYYEQYF. CDR3 DNA sequence: TGTGCCAGCAGTTTAGGGGGGGCCTACTACGAGCAGTACTTC.

This sequence joins TRBV6-6 and TRBJ2-1, with 8 nucleotides matching TRBD1. Unmatched junction bases numbered 6, after V lost 5 bases and J lost 0 bases. The CDR3 loop spans 16 amino acids. Looked up from germline, CDR1 is MNHNY and CDR2 is SVGAGI (reference sequence). In DNA form, the CDR3 reads TGTGCCAGCAGTCTAAGACAGGGGCCCTCCTACAATGAGCAGTTCTTC. It is translated as CASSLRQGPSYNEQFF.